The clone carrying this T cell receptor (beta chain) has just one count. The target antigen is unknown. The CDR3 runs to 18 residues. Germline lookup yields CDR1 SGHTA and CDR2 FQGNSA. V gave up 5 bases and J gave up 0 bases, with 17 bases separating them. The PCR contained 60 Vbeta and 13 Jbeta primers. The assay was immunoSEQ multiplex PCR, and TCRdb's table has in-frame clones only and misses some. Of about 90,000 clones in the sample, about four fifths are singletons; the top ten hold about 2%. These data are taken from a study of cytomegalovirus exposure and HLA in healthy donors. The overall study: From approximately 170 million T cells, an earlier analysis saw approximately 120 million unique TCR beta sequences. Whole-study findings and limits: As immune exposure information, only CMV serostatus was available.

The chain uses TRBV7-2 and TRBJ1-6, with D maybe TRBD1 (6 bases). Input material: PBMCs. This TCR was recovered from a man between 18 and 29 years old in good health and CMV-seronegative. As DNA, the CDR3 is TGTGCCAGCAGCGCACCCGGGACATCCAGCTCCTATAATTCACCCCTCCACTTT. It is translated as CASSAPGTSSSYNSPLHF.